The source of this T cell receptor beta chain is a study of cytomegalovirus exposure and HLA in healthy donors. 13 Jbeta primers and 60 Vbeta primers were used for the PCR. Produced via immunoSEQ multiplex PCR; TCRdb's table is partial and in-frame only. This table lists some 180,000 clones. This clone registers medium-sized by frequency. Sequenced input: PBMCs. This receptor was identified in a man younger than 45 in good health and CMV-seronegative.

The CDR3 DNA reads TGTGCCAGCAGCGGGGGGACTAGCGGGAATCTCGGGGAGCTGTTTTTT. Translation gives CASSGGTSGNLGELFF. The chain couples TRBV7-8 to TRBJ2-2, with 13 bases matching TRBD2. The CDR3 is made up of 16 amino acids. V shed 5 bases and J 7 bases; nucleotides not matched to a gene: 7. From germline, CDR1 is SGHVS and CDR2 FQNEAQ.